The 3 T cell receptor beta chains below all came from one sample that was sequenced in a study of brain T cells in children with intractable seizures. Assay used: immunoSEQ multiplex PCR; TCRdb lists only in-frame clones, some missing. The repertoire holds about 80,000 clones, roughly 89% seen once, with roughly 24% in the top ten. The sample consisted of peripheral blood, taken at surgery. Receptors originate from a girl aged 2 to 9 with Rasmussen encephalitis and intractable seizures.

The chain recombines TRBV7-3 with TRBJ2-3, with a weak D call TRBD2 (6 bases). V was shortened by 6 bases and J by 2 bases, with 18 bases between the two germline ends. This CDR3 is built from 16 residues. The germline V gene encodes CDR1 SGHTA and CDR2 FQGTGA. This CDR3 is CASSGRLGLHTDTQYF. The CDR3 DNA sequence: TGTGCCAGCAGTGGTCGTCTGGGACTTCACACAGATACGCAGTATTTT.

The CDR3 DNA follows: TGCGCCAGCAGCCAAGTAGGATCGGAGACCCAGTACTTC. It translates to CASSQVGSETQYF. This chain links TRBV4-1 with TRBJ2-5; D unresolved. Trimming left V 1 base short and J 5 bases short, with 8 bases between. Germline CDR1 is MGHRA and CDR2 is YSYEKL. The CDR3 length is 13 residues.

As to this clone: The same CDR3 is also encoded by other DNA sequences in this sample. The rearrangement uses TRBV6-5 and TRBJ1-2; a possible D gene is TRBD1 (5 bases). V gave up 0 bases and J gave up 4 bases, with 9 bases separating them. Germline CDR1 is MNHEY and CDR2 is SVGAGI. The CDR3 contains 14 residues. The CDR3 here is CASSYSRGSYGYTF. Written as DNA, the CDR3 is TGTGCCAGCAGTTACTCACGGGGCTCCTATGGCTACACCTTC.